This is a list of T cell receptor beta chains from one sample in a study of tumor and adjacent non-tumor tissue in lung cancer. One entry per CDR3 protein, called by TCRdb with MiXCR from the multiplex PCR reads. The sample has 98,000 or so distinct CDR3 sequences, 80% seen once. Sequencing input: distant non-tumor lung tissue. These TCRs come from a man between 60 and 75 years old with small cell lung cancer. Each CDR3 is given with its conserved first and last residue. D genes are given only for firm matches. For some rows the clone size is stated as once, few or many, or as a class when expanded; others skip it.

d_gene | j_gene | v_gene | abundance | CDR3nt | CDR3aa
TRBD2 | TRBJ2-5 | TRBV12-3/TRBV12-4 | - | TGTGTCAGCAGCCGCTCGAGACTAGCAGGAGGGAGGGGCCCGAAGACAGAGACCCAGTACTTC | CVSSRSRLAGGRGPKTETQYF
- | TRBJ1-4 | TRBV7-9 | - | TGTGTAAGCAGTCAATCAGAAAAACTGTTTTTT | CVSSQSEKLFF
- | TRBJ2-1 | TRBV6-5 | - | TGTGCCAGCAGTTACGGACGGCACGCCTACAATGACCAGTTATTC | CASSYGRHAYNDQLF
- | TRBJ2-2 | TRBV6-4 | - | TGTGCCAGCAGTACGGACACCGGGGAGCTGTTTTTT | CASSTDTGELFF
- | TRBJ2-1 | TRBV27 | - | TGTGCCAGCAGTTTATCTGTGGCAGGGTACAATGAGCAGTTCTTC | CASSLSVAGYNEQFF
TRBD1 | TRBJ1-1 | TRBV6-1 | many | TGTGCCAGCAGTGCCTTGGGACAGAGGAACACTGAAGCTTTCTTT | CASSALGQRNTEAFF
TRBD1 | TRBJ1-2 | TRBV5-5 | - | TGCGCCAGCAGTCCCGGACAGGGACGTGGTCTGGAGTATGGCTACACCTTC | CASSPGQGRGLEYGYTF
TRBD2 | TRBJ2-2 | TRBV12-3/TRBV12-4 | - | TGTGCCAGCAGCCAAAGGAGTTTTCTAGCGGGAGTAGGTATCGGGGAGCTGTTTTTT | CASSQRSFLAGVGIGELFF
- | TRBJ2-3 | TRBV20-1 | - | TGCAGTGCTGGAGACGTCCGGGGGAACACAGATACGCAGTATTTT | CSAGDVRGNTDTQYF
TRBD2 | TRBJ2-7 | TRBV2 | - | TGTCCCAGCAGTGAGCGGGATCGCGCCGAGCAGTACTTC | CPSSERDRAEQYF
TRBD1 | TRBJ2-1 | TRBV11-2 | - | TGTGCCAGCCAGAAGCGGCAGGGGGCTTACAATGAGCAGTTCTTC | CASQKRQGAYNEQFF
- | TRBJ1-1 | TRBV11-2 | - | TGTGCCAGCAGCTTAGACAGAGGGGGGGCTTTCTTT | CASSLDRGGAFF
- | TRBJ2-6 | TRBV5-4 | - | TGTGCCAGCAGTCGGTCACCCTCTGGGGCCAATGTCCTGACTTTC | CASSRSPSGANVLTF
TRBD2 | TRBJ2-3 | TRBV11-1 | once | TGTACCAGCAGCTCCGGACTAGCGGGTGGGCCGGTGGCAGATACGCAGTATTTT | CTSSSGLAGGPVADTQYF
- | TRBJ2-7 | TRBV28 | - | TGTGCCAGCAGTTTATTTAAAACCGAGCGGTACTTC | CASSLFKTERYF
TRBD1 | TRBJ1-5 | TRBV28 | - | TGTGCCAGCAGGTATGGGGACAGGGAGTCCAATCAGCACCAGCATTTT | CASRYGDRESNQHQHF
- | TRBJ1-2 | TRBV6-5 | once | TGTGCCAGCAGGGGTACAGAGGTGGGGTATGGCTACACCTTC | CASRGTEVGYGYTF
TRBD2 | TRBJ2-3 | TRBV6-1 | many | TGTGCCAGCAGTGATTTGGGAGGGTCCACAGATACGCAGTATTTT | CASSDLGGSTDTQYF
TRBD2 | TRBJ2-1 | TRBV6-5 | - | TGTGCTAGCAGTTACTTGATCTGGGGACTAGCGGATAATGAGCAGTTCTTC | CASSYLIWGLADNEQFF
TRBD1 | TRBJ1-2 | TRBV7-9 | few | TGTGCCAGCAGCTCAACAGGGGAAGGAGACTACACCTTC | CASSSTGEGDYTF
- | TRBJ1-4 | TRBV6-1 | - | TGTGCGTGCAGTGTAAATCGGGACGGGAGTGATGAAAAACTGTTTTTT | CACSVNRDGSDEKLFF
TRBD2 | TRBJ2-1 | TRBV11-2 | - | TGTGCCGGCAGCTTAGGAGTAGCGGGAGGCTACTACTATAATGAACAGTTCTTC | CAGSLGVAGGYYYNEQFF
TRBD2 | TRBJ2-1 | TRBV30 | - | TGTACCTGGAAATTGGCGGGAGGACCTTACAATGAGCAGTTCTTC | CTWKLAGGPYNEQFF
- | TRBJ1-1 | TRBV10-3 | - | TGTGCCATTCGGGGGAGGCACAGCGACGAAGCTTTCTTT | CAIRGRHSDEAFF
- | TRBJ1-2 | TRBV29-1 | - | TGCAGCACCCGAGGCTGTGAGGAAGGCTACACCTTC | CSTRGCEEGYTF
- | TRBJ2-5 | TRBV12-3/TRBV12-4 | - | TGTGCCAGCAGTGCCTATATCGGGGGACGAGAGACCCAGTACTTC | CASSAYIGGRETQYF
- | TRBJ2-1 | TRBV6-5 | - | TGTGCCAGTTACTCTGGGGGAGTGGGTAATGAGCAGTTCTTC | CASYSGGVGNEQFF
TRBD2 | TRBJ2-3 | TRBV5-1 | - | TGCGCCAGCAGCTCACTAGCGGGGGATGATACGCAGTATTTT | CASSSLAGDDTQYF
- | TRBJ2-5 | TRBV5-8 | - | TGTGCCAGCAGCTTGATTACGGCCGGGGACTGGGAGACCCAGTACTTC | CASSLITAGDWETQYF
- | TRBJ2-2 | TRBV4-2 | - | TGTGCCAGCAACCAATATCTGAGGGCCATCACCGGGGAGCTGGTCTTT | CASNQYLRAITGELVF
- | TRBJ2-3 | TRBV11-3 | - | TGTGCCACCAGTCAGCGGGTGGAGTGGGATACGCCGTATTTT | CATSQRVEWDTPYF
TRBD2 | TRBJ2-1 | TRBV29-1 | many | TGCAGCGTCACCTTGACTAGCGGGAGAGACAATGAGCAGTTCTTC | CSVTLTSGRDNEQFF
TRBD2 | TRBJ2-3 | TRBV29-1 | - | TGCAGTTATGGAAAAGCGGGACTCACAGGTACTCAGTATTTT | CSYGKAGLTGTQYF
- | TRBJ2-7 | TRBV11-2 | - | TGTGCTAGCAGCTCGACCTATGGCGGGCAGTACTTC | CASSSTYGGQYF
TRBD1 | TRBJ1-1 | TRBV10-2 | many | TGCGCCAGCAGTGTGGGACAGGGGATTTTGAACACTGAAGCTTTCTTT | CASSVGQGILNTEAFF
- | TRBJ2-1 | TRBV20-1 | - | TGCAGTGCTAGTTTGGCGAATGAGCAGTTCTTC | CSASLANEQFF
TRBD2 | TRBJ2-3 | TRBV6-2/TRBV6-3 | - | TGTACCGGCAGTTACTCCCTAGCGGGAAGGCGGGCAGATACGCAGTATTTT | CTGSYSLAGRRADTQYF
TRBD1 | TRBJ1-1 | TRBV5-6 | - | TGTACCAGCAGCTTGGCCTCCGGGACAGCGAGCACTGAAGCGTTCTTT | CTSSLASGTASTEAFF
TRBD2 | TRBJ2-7 | TRBV5-5 | - | TGTGCCAGCTCTCGTTTGCGACTAGCGGGAGGGCCTAGATACGAGCAGAACTTC | CASSRLRLAGGPRYEQNF
TRBD2 | TRBJ2-6 | TRBV11-2 | - | TGTGCCAGGAGTTTAATCCTAGCGGGAGCCTCTGGGGCCAACGTCCTGACTTTC | CARSLILAGASGANVLTF
- | TRBJ2-2 | TRBV11-2 | - | TGTGCCAGCAGCTTAGAGTCGGGGGAGCTGTCTTTT | CASSLESGELSF
- | TRBJ1-1 | TRBV30 | - | TGTGCCTGGAGTGTCGGGGGGTCTGAAGCTTTCTTT | CAWSVGGSEAFF
TRBD1 | TRBJ2-1 | TRBV5-4 | many | TGTGCCAGCAGCTTCAACAGGGGATCAGGGAGCTCCTACAATGAGCAGTTCTTC | CASSFNRGSGSSYNEQFF
- | TRBJ2-1 | TRBV11-2 | - | TGTGCCAGTAGATTAACGGGAGCAGACTACAATGAGCAGTCCTTC | CASRLTGADYNEQSF
- | TRBJ2-3 | TRBV6-2/TRBV6-3 | - | TGTGCCAGCGGTCGTCCTCGCGGTAGGGTGGGCACAGATACGCAGTATTTT | CASGRPRGRVGTDTQYF
- | TRBJ2-3 | TRBV6-2/TRBV6-3 | - | TGTGTCAGCACCCGAGGTCAGGCAGATACGCAGTATTTT | CVSTRGQADTQYF
- | TRBJ2-7 | TRBV20-1 | - | TGCAGTGCTGCTACCCTATCAAATTCCTACGAGCAGTACTTC | CSAATLSNSYEQYF
TRBD2 | TRBJ2-5 | TRBV6-5 | - | TGTACCAGCAGTTACTCGGGGGGTTTAGAAGAGACCCAGTACTTC | CTSSYSGGLEETQYF
TRBD2 | TRBJ2-7 | TRBV18 | - | TGTGCCAGCTCGCCTGGTAGCGGGGCCACCTACGAGCACTACTTC | CASSPGSGATYEHYF
- | TRBJ1-2 | TRBV10-3 | many | TGTGCCATCAGTGATTTTAGGTCAGGGTCGGATGGCTACACCTTC | CAISDFRSGSDGYTF
TRBD2 | TRBJ2-2 | TRBV10-3 | once | TGTGCCATCAGTGAAAGCTCAGGGCTAGCGGGAGCCGTGGACCTGTTTTTT | CAISESSGLAGAVDLFF
- | TRBJ2-2 | TRBV4-2 | - | TGTGCCAGCAGCCGAGATATGAGGACCAACACCGGGGATCTGTTTTTT | CASSRDMRTNTGDLFF
TRBD2 | TRBJ2-1 | TRBV11-2 | - | TGTGCCTGCAGTTTAATCGGGAGGGGCTCCTACAATGAGCACTTCTTC | CACSLIGRGSYNEHFF
- | TRBJ1-1 | TRBV5-6 | - | TGTGCCAGCAGCTTCGTCTCCGGGATAGCGAACACTGAAGCTTTCTTT | CASSFVSGIANTEAFF
- | TRBJ2-2 | TRBV11-3 | - | TGTGCCAACAGCCGGGACAAGGGAGCGTCCGGGGAGCTGATTTTT | CANSRDKGASGELIF
- | TRBJ2-1 | TRBV5-1 | - | TGCTCCAGCAGCTTGGGGGCCCCGGAAGCCAAAGAGCAATTCTTC | CSSSLGAPEAKEQFF
- | TRBJ2-1 | TRBV11-2 | - | TGTGCCATCGGCTTAGTGTGGGACAATGAGCAGTTCTTC | CAIGLVWDNEQFF
- | TRBJ2-2 | TRBV12-3/TRBV12-4 | many | TGTGCCAGCAATAGGGGGAGGGAGAACACCGGGGAGCTGTTTTTT | CASNRGRENTGELFF